Shown below are 22 T cell receptor beta chains from a single sample sequenced in a study of graft-versus-host responses after intestinal transplantation. Sequenced by immunoSEQ multiplex PCR; TCRdb stores in-frame clones only, minus some. The profile shows 62,000 or so clones, about 87% of them singletons. The sample consisted of PBMCs, taken 26 days after transplant. The origin of the receptors is a human patient who received an intestinal transplant, so some T cells may come from the graft donor.

This clone was recorded only once. The rearrangement links TRBV18 to TRBJ1-3; no definite D call. Germline values: CDR1 KGHSH, CDR2 LQKENI. Trimming cost V 4 bases and J 5 bases, with 15 bases left between them. The CDR3 is 15 residues long. Here the CDR3 DNA reads TGTGCCAGCTCACACTACCGGGATCTCAGAAACACCATATATTTT. This gives the protein CASSHYRDLRNTIYF.

V is TRBV15 and J is TRBJ1-5; 8 nucleotides match TRBD1. J was trimmed by 2 bases and V by 8 bases; bases with no gene match: 8. The CDR3 totals 15 residues. Germline V gives CDR1 LNHNV, CDR2 YYDKDF (reference sequence). In DNA form, the CDR3 reads TGTGCCACCGCCAGGGACAGGTCCGGCAATCAGCCCCAGCATTTT. Translation: CATARDRSGNQPQHF. Looking up the rest from reference TRBV15 and TRBJ1-5 gives the full variable domain: DAMVIQNPRYQVTQFGKPVTLSCSQTLNHNVMYWYQQKSSQAPKLLFHYYDKDFNNEADTPDNFQSRRPNTSFCFLDIRSPGLGDTAMYLCATARDRSGNQPQHFGDGTRLSIL.

V usage is TRBV5-6 and J usage is TRBJ2-5; 11 nucleotides align to TRBD2. The CDR3 spans 18 residues. After removal of 3 bases from V and 3 bases from J, the junction contained 13 bases not matched to a gene. CDR1 is SGHDT, CDR2 YYEEEE, per germline. The CDR3 region is CASSSLAGALEGEETQYF. Written as DNA, the CDR3 is TGTGCCAGCAGCTCACTAGCGGGGGCCCTAGAAGGAGAAGAGACCCAGTACTTC.

The CDR3, as DNA: TGCGCCAGCAGCCAAGGATTTGCCGGGGGAGCTAACTATGGCTACACCTTC. This gives the protein CASSQGFAGGANYGYTF. V is TRBV4-3 and J is TRBJ1-2, with a weak D call TRBD1 (5 bases). CDR3 length: 17 amino acids. V lost 1 base and J lost 0, with 15 bases in between. Germline V gene lookup returns CDR1 LGHNA and CDR2 YSLEER.

The chain is built from TRBV6-1 and TRBJ2-1, with 9 bases identical to TRBD1. The ends lost 2 bases at V and 1 base at J; junction bases unmatched: 3. This CDR3 has 16 amino acids. From germline, CDR1 is MNHNS and CDR2 SASEGT. The CDR3 nucleotides are TGTGCCAGCAGTGAACCCGGGACAGGGTCCTACAATGAGCAGTTCTTC. Translation gives CASSEPGTGSYNEQFF.

The chain uses TRBV28 and TRBJ2-2; D remains ambiguous. Trimming stripped 3 bases from V and 3 bases from J, with 8 bases between. Germline loops: CDR1 MDHEN, CDR2 SYDVKM. The CDR3 runs 14 residues. This CDR3 is CASSFGSDTGELFF. Here the CDR3 DNA reads TGTGCCAGCAGTTTCGGTTCGGACACCGGGGAGCTGTTTTTT.

On this clone: The limits of the CDR3 on the DNA are not certain, so only TCRdb's listed CDR3 is given. The chain combines TRBV21-1 with TRBJ2-7; TRBD1 is the table's D call and was not checked against the DNA. TRBV21-1 is recorded as a pseudogene. Counting both end residues, the CDR3 totals 16 amino acids. CDR3 residues: CASSKFGTGNSYEQYF.

This chain joins TRBV2 and TRBJ1-1; 9 bases agree with TRBD1. CDR1 and CDR2 (germline): SNHLY, FYNNEI. This CDR3 spans 13 amino acids. The V and J ends lost 8 bases and 4 bases, in that order; junction bases with no gene match: 5. CDR3 protein: CASSGQGGTEAFF. Written as DNA, the CDR3 is TGTGCCAGCTCGGGACAGGGAGGCACTGAAGCTTTCTTT.

V and J are TRBV2 and TRBJ2-1; D is uncertain. This CDR3 region has 10 residues. CDR1 is SNHLY and CDR2 is FYNNEI in the germline V gene. V was shortened by 10 bases and J by 8 bases, with 9 bases between the two germline ends. The CDR3 nucleotides are TGTGCCATTGACACTTATGAGCAGTTCTTC. Protein sequence: CAIDTYEQFF.

The table lists this clone with a count of one. The rearrangement joins TRBV5-1 to TRBJ2-7; 11 nucleotides match TRBD1. V shed 4 bases, J shed 5 bases, and the junction held 8 bases outside the gene matches. This CDR3 has 15 residues. Germline CDR1 SGHRS, CDR2 YFSETQ. CDR3 in amino acids: CASSLSGTGGNEQYF. The CDR3, as DNA: TGCGCCAGCAGCCTATCCGGGACAGGGGGAAACGAGCAGTACTTC.

The chain recombines TRBV7-3 with TRBJ2-7; D gene uncertain. The CDR3 contains 13 residues. The V gene's germline CDR1 is SGHTA and CDR2 FQGTGA. Trimming cost V 2 bases and J 6 bases, with 11 bases left between them. The CDR3 DNA reads as TGTGCCAGCAGCTTAGACGCAGGTGGCGAGCAGTACGTC. It is translated as CASSLDAGGEQYV.

In its sample, this clone was seen a few times. The chain's CDR3 is CASKPDSDTDTQYF. The CDR3 DNA is TGTGCCTCAAAACCGGACTCCGACACAGATACGCAGTATTTT. The chain recombines TRBV6-4 with TRBJ2-3, with a tentative D call TRBD2 (5 bases). This CDR3 has 14 residues. Germline assignment: CDR1 MRHNA and CDR2 SNTAGT. With 11 bases removed from V and 2 bases from J, the gap between germline ends came to 17 bases.

This chain links TRBV27 with TRBJ1-2; D is possibly TRBD1 (6 bases). The germline V gene encodes CDR1 MNHEY and CDR2 SMNVEV (reference sequence). The V and J ends lost 0 bases and 4 bases respectively, with 12 bases between them. The CDR3 runs 15 residues. The CDR3 DNA reads as TGTGCCAGCAGTTTATCGCGGTGGACAGTCTATGGCTACACCTTC. Protein sequence: CASSLSRWTVYGYTF.

V gene TRBV2 combines with J gene TRBJ2-5, with no clear D. The CDR3 sequence is 12 residues long. Trimming stripped 11 bases from V and 3 bases from J, with 13 bases between. Per germline, CDR1 SNHLY and CDR2 FYNNEI. The CDR3 spells CAVGAYEETQYF. The DNA of the CDR3 is TGTGCCGTCGGAGCCTACGAAGAGACCCAGTACTTC.

The CDR3 region has the DNA TGTGCCAGCAGGGAAATGACAGCTAGCAATCAGCCCCAGCATTTT. Protein sequence: CASREMTASNQPQHF. The V call is TRBV2, the J call TRBJ1-5; a possible D gene is TRBD1 (5 bases). The V end lost 6 bases, the J end lost 0 bases, and 12 bases lay between the germline ends. Germline V CDR1 and CDR2: SNHLY, FYNNEI. The CDR3 extends over 15 amino acids.

The chain recombines TRBV6-1 with TRBJ2-2; D might be TRBD2 (6 bases). CDR1 and CDR2 (germline): MNHNS, SASEGT. V lost 4 bases and J 4 bases, leaving 16 bases between the germline ends. CDR3 length: 16 amino acids. CDR3 sequence (DNA): TGTGCCAGCAGTGGGAGCGGGTTCGGACCCACCGGGGAGCTGTTTTTT. Amino acid sequence: CASSGSGFGPTGELFF.

The J gene is TRBJ2-5, the V gene TRBV7-2; 9 bases align to TRBD2. J was trimmed by 1 base and V by 8 bases; bases with no gene match: 5. The CDR3 sequence is 14 residues long. Germline lookup yields CDR1 SGHTA and CDR2 FQGNSA. The CDR3 region is CASDSGGIQETQYF. Written as DNA, the CDR3 is TGTGCCAGCGATAGCGGGGGAATCCAAGAGACCCAGTACTTC.

This chain joins TRBV14 and TRBJ2-5; possibly TRBD1 for D (5 bases). The CDR3 is 14 residues long. The V gene lost 1 base and the J gene lost 3 bases, with 9 bases spanning the gap. Germline V gene data show CDR1 as SGHDN and CDR2 as FVKESK. For the CDR3, the DNA is TGTGCCAGCAGCCAAGCAGGGCTGGAAGAGACCCAGTACTTC. Translation: CASSQAGLEETQYF.

The V gene is TRBV9, the J gene TRBJ2-1, with 8 bases fitting TRBD1. Unmatched junction bases numbered 7, after V lost 3 bases and J lost 5 bases. The CDR3 has 15 residues. Looked up from germline, CDR1 is SGDLS and CDR2 is YYNGEE. DNA for the CDR3: TGTGCCAGCAGCGGTGGACAGGGCCCAAACAATGAGCAGTTCTTC. Protein product: CASSGGQGPNNEQFF.

This chain connects TRBV7-6 to TRBJ2-1; 11 bases are a match to TRBD2. This CDR3 comprises 20 residues. Germline loops: CDR1 SGHVS, CDR2 FNYEAQ. V lost 0 bases, J lost 0 bases, and 10 bases stayed unmatched. CDR3 in amino acids: CASSLAWTSGPNSSYNEQFF. DNA for the CDR3: TGTGCCAGCAGCTTAGCGTGGACTAGCGGGCCTAATAGCTCCTACAATGAGCAGTTCTTC.

The V gene is TRBV27, the J gene TRBJ2-7; 14 bases line up with TRBD2. Trimming removed 5 bases from V and 2 bases from J; junction bases left unmatched: 20. The germline V gene has CDR1 MNHEY and CDR2 SMNVEV (reference sequence). The CDR3 covers 21 residues. The CDR3 loop reads CASSPIFRPGLAGAKPYEQYV. CDR3 DNA: TGTGCCAGCAGTCCGATTTTCAGACCGGGACTAGCGGGGGCCAAGCCCTACGAGCAGTACGTC.

This chain uses TRBV5-4 with TRBJ2-7, with D possibly TRBD2 on 5 matching bases. The CDR3 contains 15 residues. V was pared by 1 base and J by 0 bases, with 11 bases between. Per germline, CDR1 SGHNT and CDR2 YYREEE (reference sequence). The CDR3 region is CASSLSGGSSYEQYF. In nucleotides, the CDR3 is TGTGCCAGCAGCTTGTCAGGTGGGAGCTCCTACGAGCAGTACTTC.